The rows below give T cell receptor beta chains drawn from one sample of a study of cytomegalovirus exposure and HLA in healthy donors. Assay: immunoSEQ multiplex PCR; the TCRdb copy retains only in-frame clones and omits some. Across approximately 120,000 clones, the top ten clones capture just under 2% of the sample. Material for sequencing was PBMCs. All receptors derive from a woman aged 60-75 years in good health and CMV-seronegative. CDR3s leave out the opening cysteine and the closing phenylalanine or tryptophan.

TRBV5-1	ASSEPQAHSGNTIY
TRBV27	ASSLLIGRGSYEQY
TRBV27	ASSPLAEAYEQY
TRBV10-3	AIRWGASYNSPLH
TRBV7-9	ASSLDLTGNSGANVLT
TRBV28	ASSQREGDYGYT
TRBV19	ASSWRGKGAGTDTQY
TRBV7-9	ASSVGQGSNNEQF
TRBV9	ASSKGLTSSGANVLT
TRBV4-2	ASSQDGLGGLAGRLYEQY
TRBV5-4	ASSLDMGVSYEQY
TRBV15	ATSRDLVDSNTGELF
TRBV19	AVAPGYQETQY
TRBV18	ASSSPSGTQY
TRBV28	ASSFPRGEVYEQY
TRBV19	ASSPLGLAGDGNTGELF
TRBV9	ASSVVGGGAVYTQY
TRBV19	ASSIGRKGDRAGNQPQH
TRBV2	ASSPGQGLETQY
TRBV9	ASSVVANYGYT
TRBV18	ASSPPYRGGNTGELF
TRBV10-3	ATTDRGRNEQY
TRBV4-1	ASSQGRGGANVLT
TRBV4-1	ASSPRAGNRETQY
TRBV28	ASSSGQGGGGYT
TRBV6-5	ASSYAKGGAYEQY
TRBV7-7	ASSSSGTSRAINTGELF
TRBV10-3	ATRLDGYT
TRBV2	ASSETGGPGDTQY
TRBV5-1	ASSLRQGNMNTEAF
TRBV19	ASGGRGTSVFNEQF
TRBV28	ASSYRRGGANVLT
TRBV6-1	ASSAWTSGIVI
TRBV28	ASSSGLAESYNEQF